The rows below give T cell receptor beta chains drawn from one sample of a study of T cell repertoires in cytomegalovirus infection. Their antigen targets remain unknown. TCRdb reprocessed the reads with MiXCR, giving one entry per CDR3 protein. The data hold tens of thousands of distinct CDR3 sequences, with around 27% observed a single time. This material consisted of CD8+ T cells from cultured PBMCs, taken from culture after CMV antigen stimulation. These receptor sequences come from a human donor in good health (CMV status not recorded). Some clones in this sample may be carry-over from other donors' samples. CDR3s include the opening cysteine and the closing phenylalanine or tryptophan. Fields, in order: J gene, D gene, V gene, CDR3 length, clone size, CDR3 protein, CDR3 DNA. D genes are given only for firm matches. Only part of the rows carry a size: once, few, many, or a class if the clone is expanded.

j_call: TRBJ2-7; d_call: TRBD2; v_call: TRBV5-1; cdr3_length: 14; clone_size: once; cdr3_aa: CANSLGGGLYEQYF; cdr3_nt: TGCGCCAACAGCTTGGGCGGGGGGCTGTACGAGCAGTACTTC
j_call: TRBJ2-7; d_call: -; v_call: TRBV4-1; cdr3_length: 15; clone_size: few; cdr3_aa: CASSQKTGNPYEQYF; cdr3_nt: TGCGCCAGCAGCCAAAAAACCGGGAATCCCTACGAGCAGTACTTC
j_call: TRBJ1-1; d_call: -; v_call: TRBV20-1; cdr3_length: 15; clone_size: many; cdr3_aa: CSARDLAGTNTEAFF; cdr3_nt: TGCAGTGCTAGAGATCTCGCAGGGACGAACACTGAAGCTTTCTTT
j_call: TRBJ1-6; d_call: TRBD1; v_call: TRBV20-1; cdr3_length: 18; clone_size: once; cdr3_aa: CSAREIVPGGAYNSPLHF; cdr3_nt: TGCAGTGCTAGGGAAATAGTACCAGGGGGCGCGTATAATTCACCCCTCCACTTT
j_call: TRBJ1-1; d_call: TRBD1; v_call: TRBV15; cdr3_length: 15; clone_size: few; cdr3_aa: CATSDRDSVNTEAFF; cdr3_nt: TGTGCCACCAGCGACAGGGACAGCGTGAACACTGAAGCTTTCTTT
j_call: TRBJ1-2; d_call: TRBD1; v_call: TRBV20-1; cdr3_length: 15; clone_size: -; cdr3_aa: CSARDPAGGSQGYTF; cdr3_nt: TGCAGTGCTAGAGATCCCGCAGGGGGCAGTCAAGGCTACACCTTC
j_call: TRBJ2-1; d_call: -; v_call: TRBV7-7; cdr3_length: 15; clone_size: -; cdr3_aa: CASSLGRSTYNEQFF; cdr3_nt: TGTGCCAGCAGCTTAGGGCGCAGCACCTACAATGAGCAGTTCTTC
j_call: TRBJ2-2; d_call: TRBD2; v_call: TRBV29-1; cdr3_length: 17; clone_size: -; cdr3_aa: CSVEDRGREGATGELFF; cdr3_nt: TGCAGCGTTGAAGATCGGGGGCGGGAGGGGGCCACCGGGGAGCTGTTTTTT
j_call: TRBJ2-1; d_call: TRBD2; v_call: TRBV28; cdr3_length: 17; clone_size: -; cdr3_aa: CASSRLAGGSSYNEQFF; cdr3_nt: TGTGCCAGCAGCCGACTAGCGGGGGGGAGCTCCTACAATGAGCAGTTCTTC
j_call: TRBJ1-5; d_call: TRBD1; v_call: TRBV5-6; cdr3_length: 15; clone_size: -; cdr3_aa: CASSLGQGPNQPQHF; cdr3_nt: TGTGCCAGCAGCTTGGGACAGGGGCCTAATCAGCCCCAGCATTTT
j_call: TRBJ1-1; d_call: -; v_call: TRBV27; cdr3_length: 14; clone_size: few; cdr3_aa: CASSATGYGTEAFF; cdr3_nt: TGTGCCAGCAGTGCCACAGGGTACGGGACTGAAGCTTTCTTT
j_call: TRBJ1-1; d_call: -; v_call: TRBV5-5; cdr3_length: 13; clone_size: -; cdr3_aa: CASSLGVGPEAFF; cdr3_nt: TGTGCCAGCAGCTTGGGCGTAGGTCCTGAAGCTTTCTTT
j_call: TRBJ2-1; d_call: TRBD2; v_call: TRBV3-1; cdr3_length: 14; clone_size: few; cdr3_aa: CASSQEAGEVQQFF; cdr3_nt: TGTGCCAGCAGCCAAGAAGCGGGAGAGGTACAGCAGTTCTTC
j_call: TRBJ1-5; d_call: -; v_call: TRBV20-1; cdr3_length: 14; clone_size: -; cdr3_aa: CSARAPGRNQPQHF; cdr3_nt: TGCAGTGCTAGAGCCCCGGGACGTAACCAGCCCCAGCATTTT
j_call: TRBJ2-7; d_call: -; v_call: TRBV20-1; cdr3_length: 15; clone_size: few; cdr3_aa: CSAISPQASSYEQYF; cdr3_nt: TGCAGTGCGATTTCCCCGCAGGCAAGCTCCTACGAGCAGTACTTC
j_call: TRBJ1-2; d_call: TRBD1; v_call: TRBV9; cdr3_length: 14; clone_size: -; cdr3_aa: CASSPEDRNYGYTF; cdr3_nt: TGTGCCAGCAGCCCGGAGGACAGGAACTATGGCTACACCTTC
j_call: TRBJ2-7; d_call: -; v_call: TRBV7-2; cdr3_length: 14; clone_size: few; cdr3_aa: CASSLYYRDYEQYF; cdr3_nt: TGTGCCAGCAGCTTATATTACAGGGACTACGAGCAGTACTTC
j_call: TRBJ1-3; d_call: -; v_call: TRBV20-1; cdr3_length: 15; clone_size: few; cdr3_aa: CSARKDGALDWTIYF; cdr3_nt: TGCAGTGCTAGAAAGGACGGAGCCTTGGATTGGACCATATATTTT